The rows below give T cell receptor beta chains drawn from one sample of a study of blood T cell repertoires in COVID-19. The data were produced by immunoSEQ multiplex PCR, yet TCRdb's version contains in-frame clones alone and is incomplete. The sample carries approximately 220,000 clones, 70% to 90% recorded once. Sample: PBMCs or T cells enriched from blood (not recorded which). The origin of the receptors is a woman aged 40 to 49 with acute COVID-19. The CDR3 runs from the conserved cysteine through the conserved F or W. A D gene is named only where the DNA matches it firmly. Some rows mark clone size as missing; the rest say once, few, many or name a class of expanded clone.

clone size | J gene | V gene | D gene | CDR3 protein | CDR3 DNA
NA | TRBJ1-4 | TRBV14 | NA | CASSHGVLAEKLFF | TGTGCCAGCAGCCACGGGGTCTTGGCTGAAAAACTGTTTTTT
once | TRBJ1-2 | TRBV6-2/TRBV6-3 | TRBD1 | CASSPDRAQGYGYTF | TGTGCCAGCAGCCCAGACAGGGCCCAGGGGTATGGCTACACCTTC
NA | TRBJ2-1 | TRBV4-1 | NA | CASSQVGAPNEQFF | TGCGCCAGCAGCCAAGTGGGGGCGCCCAATGAGCAGTTCTTC
NA | TRBJ1-1 | TRBV4-2 | TRBD1 | CASSQDQTGTGGRAFF | TGTGCCAGCAGCCAAGATCAGACCGGGACAGGGGGCAGGGCTTTCTTT
NA | TRBJ1-2 | TRBV29-1 | NA | CSVEDLRRAHYGYTF | TGCAGCGTTGAAGATTTGCGCAGGGCTCACTATGGCTACACCTTC
NA | TRBJ1-2 | TRBV10-3 | TRBD1 | CAISADRDRAAGYTF | TGTGCCATCAGTGCGGACCGGGACAGGGCCGCTGGCTACACCTTC
NA | TRBJ1-1 | TRBV15 | TRBD1 | CATSTGRTGNTEAFF | TGTGCCACCAGCACGGGGAGGACAGGGAACACTGAAGCTTTCTTT
NA | TRBJ1-6 | TRBV2 | TRBD1 | CASNRDSRNSPLHF | TGTGCCAGCAACAGGGACAGTCGTAATTCACCCCTCCACTTT
NA | TRBJ1-1 | TRBV5-5 | NA | CASSLEGEREFTEAFF | TGTGCCAGCAGCTTGGAGGGAGAGAGGGAGTTCACTGAAGCTTTCTTT
NA | TRBJ2-3 | TRBV5-1 | NA | CASSPVQGQSDTQYF | TGCGCCAGCAGCCCGGTCCAGGGTCAGTCAGATACGCAGTATTTT
NA | TRBJ2-3 | TRBV25-1 | NA | CASSGQGRTDTQYF | TGTGCCAGCAGTGGTCAGGGGAGAACAGATACGCAGTATTTT
NA | TRBJ1-3 | TRBV28 | NA | CASSSSAGRSGNTIYF | TGTGCCAGCAGTTCCTCCGCGGGCCGCTCTGGAAACACCATATATTTT
NA | TRBJ1-2 | TRBV24-1 | NA | CATSDFNGNYGYTF | TGTGCCACCAGTGATTTTAACGGGAACTATGGCTACACCTTC
few | TRBJ1-1 | TRBV15 | NA | CATSLRQAGGPEAFF | TGTGCCACCAGCTTACGACAGGCCGGCGGGCCTGAAGCTTTCTTT
NA | TRBJ1-1 | TRBV5-1 | TRBD1 | CASSLLALGNRQGAEAFF | TGCGCCAGCAGCTTGCTGGCCCTTGGAAACCGACAGGGGGCAGAAGCTTTCTTT
NA | TRBJ1-1 | TRBV7-2 | NA | CASSPSQGIFSEAFF | TGTGCCAGCAGCCCCTCTCAGGGGATATTTAGTGAAGCTTTCTTT
NA | TRBJ1-1 | TRBV12-3/TRBV12-4 | NA | CASSLETGTEAFF | TGTGCCAGCAGTTTAGAAACGGGGACTGAAGCTTTCTTT
NA | TRBJ2-2 | TRBV7-9 | NA | CASSFSQNTGELFF | TGTGCCAGCAGCTTTTCCCAGAACACCGGGGAGCTGTTTTTT
NA | TRBJ1-1 | TRBV3-1/TRBV3-2 | NA | CASSQEGVLSTEAFF | TGTGCCAGCAGCCAAGAAGGGGTGTTGAGCACTGAAGCTTTCTTT
NA | TRBJ1-5 | TRBV7-9 | NA | CASSSDRDMYNQPQHF | TGTGCCAGCAGCTCGGACCGGGACATGTACAATCAGCCCCAGCATTTT
once | TRBJ1-5 | TRBV2 | NA | CASTQGQTSNQPQHF | TGTGCCAGCACTCAAGGACAGACAAGCAATCAGCCCCAGCATTTT
NA | TRBJ1-1 | TRBV10-3 | NA | CAISEREVNTEAFF | TGTGCCATCAGTGAGAGGGAGGTAAACACTGAAGCTTTCTTT
NA | TRBJ1-1 | TRBV6-5 | NA | CASSYFGQKNTEAFF | TGTGCCAGCAGTTACTTTGGGCAGAAAAACACTGAAGCTTTCTTT
NA | TRBJ1-4 | TRBV5-1 | NA | CASSSGEKLFF | TGCGCCAGCAGCTCAGGGGAAAAACTGTTTTTT
NA | TRBJ2-1 | TRBV7-2 | TRBD1 | CASSFSPGTGNNEQFF | TGTGCCAGCAGCTTCTCACCCGGGACAGGAAACAATGAGCAGTTCTTC
NA | TRBJ1-1 | TRBV7-8 | NA | CASSFGSDTEAFF | TGTGCCAGCAGCTTCGGTTCGGACACTGAAGCTTTCTTT
NA | TRBJ1-5 | TRBV4-1 | TRBD1 | CASSQSTGSYQPQHF | TGCGCCAGCAGCCAGTCGACAGGGAGCTATCAGCCCCAGCATTTT
NA | TRBJ1-4 | TRBV18 | TRBD1 | CASSPLTQGGQGIEKLFF | TGTGCCAGCTCACCCCTGACGCAGGGGGGACAGGGGATAGAAAAACTGTTTTTT
NA | TRBJ2-7 | TRBV9 | TRBD1 | CASSDRGPYEQYF | TGTGCCAGCAGCGACAGGGGGCCCTACGAGCAGTACTTC
NA | TRBJ2-3 | TRBV27 | NA | CASSRAGPDTQYF | TGTGCCAGCAGTCGCGCGGGGCCAGATACGCAGTATTTT
NA | TRBJ2-3 | TRBV3-1/TRBV3-2 | TRBD2 | CASSQDDGGASGDTQYF | TGTGCCAGCAGCCAAGATGACGGGGGGGCCTCGGGAGATACGCAGTATTTT